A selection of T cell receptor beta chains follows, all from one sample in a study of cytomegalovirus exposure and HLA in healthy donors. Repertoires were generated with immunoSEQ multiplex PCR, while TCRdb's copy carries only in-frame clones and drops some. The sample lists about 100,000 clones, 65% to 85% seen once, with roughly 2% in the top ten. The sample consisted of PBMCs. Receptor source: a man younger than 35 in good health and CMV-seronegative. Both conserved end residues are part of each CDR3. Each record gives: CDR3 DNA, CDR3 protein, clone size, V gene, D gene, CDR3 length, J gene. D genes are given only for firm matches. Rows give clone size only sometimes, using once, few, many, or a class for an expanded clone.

CDR3nt: TGTGCCAGCAGCTTACGGGGACAGGGATACGAGCAGTACTTC; CDR3aa: CASSLRGQGYEQYF; abundance: NA; v_gene: TRBV7-9; d_gene: TRBD1; len: 14; j_gene: TRBJ2-7
CDR3nt: TGTGCCAGCAGCTACCAGACTAGCGGGGGGGCAAGGGAGACCCAGTACTTC; CDR3aa: CASSYQTSGGARETQYF; abundance: NA; v_gene: TRBV28; d_gene: TRBD2; len: 17; j_gene: TRBJ2-5
CDR3nt: TGTGCCAGCGGTGGCGGCCTAGCGAAGAACACCGGGGAGCTGTTTTTT; CDR3aa: CASGGGLAKNTGELFF; abundance: NA; v_gene: TRBV6-1; d_gene: NA; len: 16; j_gene: TRBJ2-2
CDR3nt: TGTGCCAGCAGTTACTTACAGGGGCGGCCCCAGCATTTT; CDR3aa: CASSYLQGRPQHF; abundance: NA; v_gene: TRBV6-5; d_gene: TRBD1; len: 13; j_gene: TRBJ1-5
CDR3nt: TGTGCCAGCGGCAGGGGATATGGCTACACCTTC; CDR3aa: CASGRGYGYTF; abundance: NA; v_gene: TRBV6-5; d_gene: NA; len: 11; j_gene: TRBJ1-2
CDR3nt: TGTGCCAGCAGTTTTTCCGAGACAGGTCATCTAGATACGCAGTATTTT; CDR3aa: CASSFSETGHLDTQYF; abundance: NA; v_gene: TRBV6-5; d_gene: NA; len: 16; j_gene: TRBJ2-3
CDR3nt: TGTGCCACCAGCTGGGGCCGGATGGATCAGCCCCAGCATTTT; CDR3aa: CATSWGRMDQPQHF; abundance: once; v_gene: TRBV15; d_gene: NA; len: 14; j_gene: TRBJ1-5
CDR3nt: TGCGCCAGCAGCTTGGACGGAGGCACCGGGGAGCTGTTTTTT; CDR3aa: CASSLDGGTGELFF; abundance: NA; v_gene: TRBV5-1; d_gene: NA; len: 14; j_gene: TRBJ2-2
CDR3nt: TGTGCCTGGAAGGGGGCATGGGACTATGGCTACACCTTC; CDR3aa: CAWKGAWDYGYTF; abundance: once; v_gene: TRBV30; d_gene: TRBD1; len: 13; j_gene: TRBJ1-2
CDR3nt: TGTGCCAGCTCACCCCGGGTAGGGGTTGAGCAGTACTTC; CDR3aa: CASSPRVGVEQYF; abundance: NA; v_gene: TRBV18; d_gene: NA; len: 13; j_gene: TRBJ2-7
CDR3nt: TGCAGCGTGCAACAGGGGCTCTACGAGCAGTACTTC; CDR3aa: CSVQQGLYEQYF; abundance: NA; v_gene: TRBV29-1; d_gene: TRBD1; len: 12; j_gene: TRBJ2-7
CDR3nt: TGTGCCAGCAGCGTAGCGCAGGATTACAATGAGCAGTTCTTC; CDR3aa: CASSVAQDYNEQFF; abundance: NA; v_gene: TRBV9; d_gene: NA; len: 14; j_gene: TRBJ2-1
CDR3nt: TGCGCCAGCAGCCAAGACAACAGGCAAAACTATGGCTACACCTTC; CDR3aa: CASSQDNRQNYGYTF; abundance: once; v_gene: TRBV4-3; d_gene: NA; len: 15; j_gene: TRBJ1-2
CDR3nt: TGTGCCAGCAGCTTGGGACAACTGAACACTGAAGCTTTCTTT; CDR3aa: CASSLGQLNTEAFF; abundance: few; v_gene: TRBV7-2; d_gene: NA; len: 14; j_gene: TRBJ1-1
CDR3nt: TGTGCCAGCAGCCGGGACACCGGGTACGATTGGTACTTC; CDR3aa: CASSRDTGYDWYF; abundance: NA; v_gene: TRBV7-9; d_gene: NA; len: 13; j_gene: TRBJ2-7
CDR3nt: TGCGCCAGCAATCAGGGTCAGGGGGTGGACGGCTACACCTTC; CDR3aa: CASNQGQGVDGYTF; abundance: NA; v_gene: TRBV10-2; d_gene: TRBD1; len: 14; j_gene: TRBJ1-2
CDR3nt: TGTGCCAGCAGTGACAGGAACAGGGATTCACCCCTCCACTTT; CDR3aa: CASSDRNRDSPLHF; abundance: NA; v_gene: TRBV6-1; d_gene: NA; len: 14; j_gene: TRBJ1-6
CDR3nt: TGTGCCAGCAGTGAAGGGACAGACATGACCGGGGAGCTGTTTTTT; CDR3aa: CASSEGTDMTGELFF; abundance: once; v_gene: TRBV6-1; d_gene: NA; len: 15; j_gene: TRBJ2-2
CDR3nt: TGTGCCAGCAGCTCAATACAGGAGGGCGGTGTGGGTCAGCCCCAGCATTTT; CDR3aa: CASSSIQEGGVGQPQHF; abundance: NA; v_gene: TRBV7-9; d_gene: NA; len: 17; j_gene: TRBJ1-5
CDR3nt: TGTGCCACCAGCCGCTACAGGGTATCGAGCACTGAAGCTTTCTTT; CDR3aa: CATSRYRVSSTEAFF; abundance: NA; v_gene: TRBV15; d_gene: NA; len: 15; j_gene: TRBJ1-1
CDR3nt: TGCGCCAGCAGTGAGTACGCAGGGCTAGGGAACTATGGCTACACCTTC; CDR3aa: CASSEYAGLGNYGYTF; abundance: NA; v_gene: TRBV10-1; d_gene: NA; len: 16; j_gene: TRBJ1-2
CDR3nt: TGTGCCAGCAGCGTACTAGCGGGGCCTGGGTACGAGCAGTACTTC; CDR3aa: CASSVLAGPGYEQYF; abundance: NA; v_gene: TRBV7-2; d_gene: TRBD2; len: 15; j_gene: TRBJ2-7